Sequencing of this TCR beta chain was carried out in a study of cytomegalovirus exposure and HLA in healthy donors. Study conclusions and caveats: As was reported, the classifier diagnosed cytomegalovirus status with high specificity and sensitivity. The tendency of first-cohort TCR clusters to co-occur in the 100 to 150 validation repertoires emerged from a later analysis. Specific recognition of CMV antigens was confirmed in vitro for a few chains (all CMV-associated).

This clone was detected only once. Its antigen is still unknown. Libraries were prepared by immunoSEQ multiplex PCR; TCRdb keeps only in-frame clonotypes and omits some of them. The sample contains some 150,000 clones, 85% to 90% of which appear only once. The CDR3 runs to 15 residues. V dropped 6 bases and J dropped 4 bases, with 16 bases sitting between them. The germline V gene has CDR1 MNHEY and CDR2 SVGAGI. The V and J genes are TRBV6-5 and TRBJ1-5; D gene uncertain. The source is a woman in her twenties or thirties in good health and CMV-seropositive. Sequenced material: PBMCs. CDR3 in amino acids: CASSRRPEGNQPQHF. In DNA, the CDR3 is TGTGCCAGCAGCCGCCGGCCAGAGGGAAATCAGCCCCAGCATTTT.